These 14 T cell receptor beta chains came from one sample sequenced in a study of cytomegalovirus exposure and HLA in healthy donors. The PCR was carried out with 60 Vbeta primers and 13 Jbeta primers. Profiling relied on immunoSEQ multiplex PCR, and the TCRdb table lists in-frame clones only, not all of them. Counted here are 100,000 or so clones, over 70% occurring once; the ten biggest clones make up 5.6%. The sequenced material came from PBMCs. The receptors originated from a male donor in good health and CMV-seronegative.

The gene calls are TRBV10-3 and TRBJ1-1; D may be TRBD1 (5 bases). CDR1 ENHRY and CDR2 SYGVKD come from the germline V gene. The V and J ends lost 0 bases and 0 bases respectively, with 8 bases between them. This CDR3 has 15 residues. In DNA, the CDR3 is TGTGCCATCAGTGAGTCAAGGGGCATGAACACTGAAGCTTTCTTT. This codes for CAISESRGMNTEAFF.

The gene calls are TRBV6-4 and TRBJ2-2; 9 nucleotides match TRBD2. This CDR3 has 14 amino acids. Germline lookup yields CDR1 MRHNA and CDR2 SNTAGT. The V segment lost 6 bases and the J segment 7 bases; nucleotides outside the gene matches: 6. CDR3 DNA sequence: TGTGCCAGCAGCCCGGGACTAGCTATCGGGGAGCTGTTTTTT. Protein: CASSPGLAIGELFF.

This chain links TRBV9 with TRBJ2-7; D not resolved. Germline V gene lookup returns CDR1 SGDLS and CDR2 YYNGEE. Between the trimmed V and J ends, which lost 0 bases and 3 bases, there was a span of 10 bases. CDR3 size: 14 residues. CDR3 region: CASSVDLGDYEQYF. The CDR3 nucleotides are TGTGCCAGCAGCGTAGATCTGGGCGACTACGAGCAGTACTTC.

The rearrangement links TRBV27 to TRBJ2-1; 14 bases line up with TRBD2. The CDR3 spans 15 residues. In germline, CDR1 is MNHEY, CDR2 SMNVEV (reference sequence). V trimming: 5 bases; J trimming: 10 bases; junction bases outside the gene matches: 7. The CDR3 DNA sequence: TGTGCCAGCAGTCCGGGACTAGCGGGAGCCACCGAGCAGTTCTTC. The encoded protein is CASSPGLAGATEQFF.

The chain recombines TRBV19 with TRBJ2-7; 7 nucleotides line up with TRBD1. Germline lookup yields CDR1 LNHDA and CDR2 SQIVND (reference sequence). V trimming: 4 bases; J trimming: 2 bases; junction bases outside the gene matches: 8. CDR3 length: 15 residues. The CDR3: CASSREPGQTYEQYF. The CDR3 nucleotides read TGTGCCAGTAGTAGGGAGCCGGGACAGACCTACGAGCAGTACTTC.

J is TRBJ1-4 and V is TRBV10-3; unclear D gene. Germline V gives CDR1 ENHRY, CDR2 SYGVKD. This CDR3 contains 14 residues. Trimming cost V 11 bases and J 8 bases, with 21 bases left between them. CDR3 in amino acids: CAAEFRPPGEKLFF. The CDR3 region has the DNA TGTGCCGCCGAATTCCGGCCCCCGGGGGAAAAACTGTTTTTT.

This clone was found a few times. The gene calls are TRBV2 and TRBJ1-4; D possibly corresponds to TRBD1 (6 bases). The V gene lost 2 bases and the J gene lost 10 bases, with 14 bases spanning the gap. This CDR3 spans 14 amino acids. The germline V gene encodes CDR1 SNHLY and CDR2 FYNNEI. The CDR3, as DNA: TGTGCCAGCAGTGAAACAGGGTATATGGTAAAACTGTTTTTT. It specifies CASSETGYMVKLFF.

In its sample, this clone was seen once. The chain employs TRBV25-1 and TRBJ2-7; D gene unclear. V lost 8 bases to trimming and J lost 4 bases, with 18 bases between them. Germline CDR1 reads MGHDK; CDR2 reads SYGVNS. CDR3 length: 14 amino acids. CDR3 sequence reads: CASETPAAPYEQYF. CDR3 nucleotide sequence: TGTGCCAGCGAGACTCCAGCAGCCCCTTACGAGCAGTACTTC.

This clone has a handful of counts. The V and J genes are TRBV7-3 and TRBJ2-7, with D tentatively TRBD1 (5 bases). This CDR3 has 14 amino acids. Per the germline V gene, CDR1 is SGHTA and CDR2 is FQGTGA. V shed 5 bases and J shed 1 base, with 12 bases lying between them. DNA for the CDR3: TGTGCCAGCAGCCCACAGGACGGATCCTACGAGCAGTACTTC. It yields the protein CASSPQDGSYEQYF.

This chain uses TRBV10-2 with TRBJ2-3; tentatively, D is TRBD2 (5 bases). The V end was cut by 2 bases, the J end by 6 bases, with 24 bases between. The CDR3 spans 18 residues. The germline gives CDR1 WSHSY, CDR2 SAAADI. Here the CDR3 DNA reads TGCGCCAGCAGTGAGCAACTCGTGGGAAGCGGCCTCCGGGATACGCAGTATTTT. Its protein is CASSEQLVGSGLRDTQYF.

In its sample, this clone was seen once. The V call is TRBV4-1, the J call TRBJ2-5; 12 bases are a match to TRBD2. Germline loops: CDR1 MGHRA, CDR2 YSYEKL. V lost 1 base and J lost 5; bases outside the gene matches: 8. This CDR3 region has 17 residues. DNA for the CDR3: TGCGCCAGCAGCCAAGGGCCAAGACTAGCGGGAGACGAGACCCAGTACTTC. It translates to CASSQGPRLAGDETQYF.

The rearrangement uses TRBV11-2 and TRBJ2-5; tentatively, D is TRBD2 (5 bases). Trimming left V 7 bases short and J 2 bases short, with 11 bases between. The CDR3 is 13 amino acids. Germline V gene data show CDR1 as SGHAT and CDR2 as FQNNGV. For the CDR3, the DNA is TGTGCCAGCACCCTAGCTGTTCAAGAGACCCAGTACTTC. This gives the protein CASTLAVQETQYF.

This clone was recorded a few times. The V call is TRBV6-5, the J call TRBJ1-5, with D unclear. Germline V gives CDR1 MNHEY, CDR2 SVGAGI. Deletions cut 6 bases from V and 4 bases from J, with 10 bases between. The CDR3 is made up of 13 amino acids. CDR3 sequence reads: CASSYNKNQPQHF. The CDR3 coding sequence is TGTGCCAGCAGCTACAACAAGAATCAGCCCCAGCATTTT.

The chain joins TRBV30 to TRBJ1-3; 7 nucleotides agree with TRBD1. The CDR3 sequence is 14 residues long. V shed 5 bases and J 1 base; nucleotides not matched to a gene: 5. The germline CDR1 and CDR2 sequences are GTSNPN and SVGIG (reference sequence). The CDR3 loop reads CAWETGLSGNTIYF. CDR3 nucleotides: TGTGCCTGGGAGACAGGGCTGTCTGGAAACACCATATATTTT.